One and the same sample provided the 8 T cell receptor beta chains below, sequenced in a study of shared clonotypes between healthy human individuals. Using immunoSEQ multiplex PCR, the repertoire was profiled, and TCRdb retains in-frame clones only, with some absent. The table has over a million clones, more than 75% seen once. The source material was memory CD4+ T cells from PBMCs. The subset denotes: CD45RA-negative fraction. All receptors come from a young man in good health. Some clones in this sample may be carry-over from other donors' samples.

The rearrangement uses TRBV5-1 and TRBJ1-1, with D tentatively TRBD1 (5 bases). There are 16 residues in the CDR3. V lost 0 bases and J 4 bases, leaving 16 bases between the germline ends. CDR1 SGHRS and CDR2 YFSETQ come from the germline V gene. The CDR3 loop reads CASSLGVSRVGTEAFF. CDR3 nucleotides: TGCGCCAGCAGCTTGGGGGTTTCCAGGGTCGGCACTGAAGCTTTCTTT.

The V call is TRBV28, the J call TRBJ2-5, with D hard to call. There are 14 residues in the CDR3. The V gene lost 5 bases and the J gene lost 2 bases, with 12 bases spanning the gap. CDR1 and CDR2 from the germline V gene are MDHEN and SYDVKM. CDR3 sequence (DNA): TGTGCCAGCAGTACTGTTCTTGCGCAAGAGACCCAGTACTTC. As protein: CASSTVLAQETQYF.

A note on this clone: Other DNA sequences in this specimen translate into the identical CDR3. The chain combines TRBV5-1 with TRBJ2-5; 8 positions agree with TRBD2. J lost 5 bases, V lost 0 bases, and 3 bases had no gene match. The CDR3 runs to 14 residues. Germline V gene sequence: CDR1 SGHRS, CDR2 YFSETQ. Here the CDR3 reads CASSLDPGGETQYF. Written as DNA, the CDR3 is TGCGCCAGCAGCTTGGACCCGGGGGGGGAGACCCAGTACTTC. Based on the CDR3 plus reference TRBV5-1 and TRBJ2-5, the full variable domain is KAGVTQTPRYLIKTRGQQVTLSCSPISGHRSVSWYQQTPGQGLQFLFEYFSETQRNKGNFPGRFSGRQFSNSRSEMNVSTLELGDSALYLCASSLDPGGETQYFGPGTRLLVL.

This chain uses TRBV2 with TRBJ1-4, with a weak D call TRBD1 (6 bases). Germline-derived CDR1 and CDR2 are SNHLY and FYNNEI. With 7 bases removed from V and 2 bases from J, the gap between germline ends came to 17 bases. This CDR3 is built from 16 residues. DNA for the CDR3: TGTGCCAGCACGGTTGGGAACAGGGCGACTAATGAAAAACTGTTTTTT. It specifies CASTVGNRATNEKLFF.

The chain couples TRBV11-2 to TRBJ2-7; D not certain. Germline lookup yields CDR1 SGHAT and CDR2 FQNNGV. This CDR3 has 11 amino acids. The germline V and J ends were trimmed by 5 bases and 6 bases, with 8 bases remaining between them. CDR3 amino acids: CASSRQAEQYF. The DNA of the CDR3 is TGTGCCAGCAGCCGACAAGCCGAGCAGTACTTC. Based on the CDR3 plus reference TRBV11-2 and TRBJ2-7, the full variable domain is EAGVAQSPRYKIIEKRQSVAFWCNPISGHATLYWYQQILGQGPKLLIQFQNNGVVDDSQLPKDRFSAERLKGVDSTLKIQPAKLEDSAVYLCASSRQAEQYFGPGTRLTVT.

The CDR3 region has the DNA TGTGCCAGCAGCGTCGAGATCTACACCGGGGAGCTGTTTTTT. Its protein is CASSVEIYTGELFF. The chain joins TRBV9 to TRBJ2-2; unclear D gene. The CDR3 totals 14 residues. Germline CDR1 is SGDLS and CDR2 is YYNGEE. Trimming took 2 bases from V and 3 from J, leaving 8 bases between them.

The V call is TRBV28, the J call TRBJ2-7; D not certain. The CDR3 has 12 amino acids. The V gene's germline CDR1 is MDHEN and CDR2 SYDVKM. V was cut by 6 bases and J by 3 bases, with 9 bases left in between. The CDR3 region has the DNA TGTGCCAGCAGCCCACACCGCTACGAGCAGTACTTC. It codes for CASSPHRYEQYF.

The chain links TRBV7-2 to TRBJ2-7; D gene ambiguous. Trimming cost V 1 base and J 2 bases, with 9 bases left between them. The CDR3 is made up of 14 amino acids. Germline CDR1 reads SGHTA; CDR2 reads FQGNSA. CDR3 amino acids: CASSLGQITYEQYF. In DNA form, the CDR3 reads TGTGCCAGCAGCTTAGGGCAGATCACCTACGAGCAGTACTTC.